The rows below give T cell receptor beta chains drawn from one sample of a study of shared clonotypes between healthy human individuals. Clones were sequenced by immunoSEQ multiplex PCR, and TCRdb holds only the in-frame ones, with some missing. This repertoire shows about 2.1 million clones, approximately 92% found once; its top ten account for approximately 1.7%. Sequences were obtained from naive CD8+ T cells from PBMCs. These receptors were collected from a man between 18 and 29 years old in good health. Some clones in this sample may be carry-over from other donors' samples. Both conserved end residues are part of each CDR3. D genes are given only for firm matches. Not all rows give a size; the values are once, few, many and, for expanded clones, a class.

abundance	v_gene	j_gene	d_gene	CDR3aa	CDR3nt
-	TRBV28	TRBJ1-3	-	CASSLISGEDTIYF	TGTGCCAGCAGTTTAATCTCAGGGGAGGACACCATATATTTT
-	TRBV4-3	TRBJ2-7	TRBD1	CASSHGQGNEQYF	TGCGCCAGCAGCCACGGACAGGGGAACGAGCAGTACTTC
-	TRBV6-5	TRBJ1-4	-	CASRKLTTNEKLFF	TGTGCCAGCAGGAAACTAACGACTAATGAAAAACTGTTTTTT
-	TRBV6-5	TRBJ2-1	TRBD1	CASSLDRGGYNEQFF	TGTGCCAGCAGTTTGGACAGGGGGGGCTACAATGAGCAGTTCTTC
once	TRBV10-3	TRBJ1-5	-	CAISDPMGISGNQPQHF	TGTGCCATCAGTGACCCCATGGGGATTTCTGGCAATCAGCCCCAGCATTTT
-	TRBV5-6	TRBJ1-2	-	CASSSTPQRGYTF	TGTGCCAGCAGCTCGACCCCCCAACGGGGCTACACCTTC
-	TRBV11-2	TRBJ2-7	-	CASEGSSYEQYF	TGTGCCAGCGAGGGTTCCTCCTACGAGCAGTACTTC
-	TRBV18	TRBJ1-4	-	CASSPGRVPTNEKLFF	TGTGCCAGCTCACCGGGCAGGGTCCCCACTAATGAAAAACTGTTTTTT
-	TRBV27	TRBJ2-7	TRBD2	CASSLSGGGRSYEQYF	TGTGCCAGCAGTTTATCGGGGGGCGGGAGGTCCTACGAGCAGTACTTC
-	TRBV7-6	TRBJ1-5	-	CASSLSEGGPQHF	TGTGCCAGCAGCTTATCGGAAGGGGGACCCCAGCATTTT
-	TRBV5-5	TRBJ2-2	-	CASSLGGGGELFF	TGTGCCAGCAGCTTGGGCGGTGGCGGGGAGCTGTTTTTT
-	TRBV6-4	TRBJ2-3	-	CASSDAPFRSTDTQYF	TGTGCCAGCAGTGACGCCCCTTTCAGGAGCACAGATACGCAGTATTTT
-	TRBV19	TRBJ1-1	-	CASSIDPEQAFF	TGTGCCAGTAGTATAGATCCCGAGCAGGCTTTCTTT
-	TRBV5-4	TRBJ2-7	-	CASSPNSYEQYF	TGTGCCAGCAGCCCAAATTCCTACGAGCAGTACTTC
-	TRBV5-5	TRBJ1-2	-	CASSSPRVVGYGYTF	TGTGCCAGCAGCTCCCCGAGGGTAGTAGGCTATGGCTACACCTTC
-	TRBV15	TRBJ2-7	TRBD2	CATSGGTTSPRVGEQYF	TGTGCCACCAGCGGGGGGACTACCTCTCCCCGGGTTGGCGAGCAGTACTTC
-	TRBV28	TRBJ2-1	-	CASSLGVVLQFF	TGTGCCAGCAGTTTAGGAGTCGTCCTCCAGTTCTTC
-	TRBV28	TRBJ1-4	-	CASGSRGQMGF	TGTGCCAGCGGGTCCAGGGGACAAATGGGGTTT
-	TRBV5-1	TRBJ2-2	TRBD2	CASSFSTSGRGYTGELFF	TGCGCCAGCAGCTTCTCGACTAGCGGGAGAGGGTACACCGGGGAGCTGTTTTTT
-	TRBV13	TRBJ1-1	-	CASSPGTVPMNTEAFF	TGTGCCAGCAGCCCCGGGACCGTCCCCATGAACACTGAAGCTTTCTTT
-	TRBV14	TRBJ2-7	-	CASSQDRGTLNYEQYF	TGTGCCAGCAGCCAAGATCGCGGGACATTAAACTACGAGCAGTACTTC
-	TRBV9	TRBJ2-7	-	CASSVEGSSLDEQYF	TGTGCCAGCAGCGTAGAAGGTAGCTCTTTGGACGAGCAGTACTTC
-	TRBV18	TRBJ1-4	TRBD1	CASSREPGQGAEKLFF	TGTGCCAGCTCACGAGAACCGGGACAGGGAGCTGAAAAACTGTTTTTT
-	TRBV11-1	TRBJ2-7	TRBD1	CASSLDPGDRALDEQYF	TGTGCCAGCAGCTTAGATCCAGGGGACAGGGCTCTCGACGAGCAGTACTTC
-	TRBV11-2	TRBJ1-4	-	CASRLGDEKLFF	TGTGCCAGCAGATTGGGTGATGAAAAACTGTTTTTT